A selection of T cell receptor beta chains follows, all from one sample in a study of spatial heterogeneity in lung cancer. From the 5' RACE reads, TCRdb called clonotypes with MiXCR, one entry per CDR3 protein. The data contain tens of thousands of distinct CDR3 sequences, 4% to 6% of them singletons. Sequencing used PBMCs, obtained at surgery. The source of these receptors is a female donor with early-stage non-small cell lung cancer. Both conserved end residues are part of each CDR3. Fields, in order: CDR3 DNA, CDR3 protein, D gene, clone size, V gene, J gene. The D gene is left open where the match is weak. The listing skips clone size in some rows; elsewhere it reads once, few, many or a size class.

CDR3 DNA: TGTGCCAGCTCACTCCTTAGCGGGAGGGCCTCCAATGAGCAGTTCTTC
CDR3 protein: CASSLLSGRASNEQFF
D gene: TRBD2
clone size: .
V gene: TRBV18
J gene: TRBJ2-1

CDR3 DNA: TGCGCCAGCAGCCAAGACTTACGGGAGACCCAGTACTTC
CDR3 protein: CASSQDLRETQYF
D gene: .
clone size: many
V gene: TRBV4-1
J gene: TRBJ2-5

CDR3 DNA: TGTGCCAGCAGCCCCGGGTATTCGGAAGATACGCAGTATTTT
CDR3 protein: CASSPGYSEDTQYF
D gene: .
clone size: many
V gene: TRBV7-2
J gene: TRBJ2-3

CDR3 DNA: TGTGCCACCCTAGCGGGGGTGGCAGATACGCAGTATTTT
CDR3 protein: CATLAGVADTQYF
D gene: TRBD2
clone size: many
V gene: TRBV10-3
J gene: TRBJ2-3

CDR3 DNA: TGTGCCAGCAGTTTAGTAGCGGGAGGGGAGACCCAGTACTTC
CDR3 protein: CASSLVAGGETQYF
D gene: TRBD2
clone size: many
V gene: TRBV27
J gene: TRBJ2-5

CDR3 DNA: TGCGCCAGCAGCCTCATTTCCCCGGGCACAGATACGCAGTATTTT
CDR3 protein: CASSLISPGTDTQYF
D gene: .
clone size: many
V gene: TRBV5-1
J gene: TRBJ2-3

CDR3 DNA: TGTGCCAGCAGCTACATGGACAGGGGCTATGGCTACACCTTC
CDR3 protein: CASSYMDRGYGYTF
D gene: TRBD1
clone size: few
V gene: TRBV7-9
J gene: TRBJ1-2

CDR3 DNA: TGCAGCGTTGAAGTGGCCAATGAGCAGTTCTTC
CDR3 protein: CSVEVANEQFF
D gene: .
clone size: .
V gene: TRBV29-1
J gene: TRBJ2-1

CDR3 DNA: TGTGCCAGCAGCCCCCGGGGGGGGGCCTCCTACGAGCAGTACTTC
CDR3 protein: CASSPRGGASYEQYF
D gene: TRBD2
clone size: many
V gene: TRBV7-9
J gene: TRBJ2-7

CDR3 DNA: TGTGCCAGCAGCTTTTCGGGAGGGAATCCCGAGCAGTACTTC
CDR3 protein: CASSFSGGNPEQYF
D gene: TRBD2
clone size: many
V gene: TRBV7-2
J gene: TRBJ2-7

CDR3 DNA: TGCGCCAGCAGCTTGACAGGTAGCGAGCAGTACTTC
CDR3 protein: CASSLTGSEQYF
D gene: .
clone size: many
V gene: TRBV5-1
J gene: TRBJ2-7

CDR3 DNA: TGTGCCAGCAGCGGACGGGACAGGGGTGCAACTAATGAAAAACTGTTTTTT
CDR3 protein: CASSGRDRGATNEKLFF
D gene: TRBD1
clone size: .
V gene: TRBV5-6
J gene: TRBJ1-4

CDR3 DNA: TGTGCCAGCAGTGTGTCTAGCGGGGGACAGGGGACCCAGTACTTC
CDR3 protein: CASSVSSGGQGTQYF
D gene: .
clone size: few
V gene: TRBV2
J gene: TRBJ2-5

CDR3 DNA: TGCGCCAGCAGCTTGTTCCAGGGATCAGTGCTTGGCTACACCTTC
CDR3 protein: CASSLFQGSVLGYTF
D gene: .
clone size: few
V gene: TRBV5-1
J gene: TRBJ1-2

CDR3 DNA: TGTGCCAGCAGCGTAGCCTCCGGACTAGCGCAAGAGACCCAGTACTTC
CDR3 protein: CASSVASGLAQETQYF
D gene: TRBD2
clone size: many
V gene: TRBV9
J gene: TRBJ2-5

CDR3 DNA: TGCGCCAGCAGCGAGGGCGGGGGTGCGAACACCGGGGAGCTGTTTTTT
CDR3 protein: CASSEGGGANTGELFF
D gene: TRBD2
clone size: many
V gene: TRBV5-1
J gene: TRBJ2-2

CDR3 DNA: TGCAGTGCGGATGGGGACAGGGGGGACTCCTACGAGCAGTACTTC
CDR3 protein: CSADGDRGDSYEQYF
D gene: TRBD1
clone size: many
V gene: TRBV20-1
J gene: TRBJ2-7

CDR3 DNA: TGCAGTGCTCGGACTAGCGGGGGGGAGACCCAGTACTTC
CDR3 protein: CSARTSGGETQYF
D gene: TRBD2
clone size: many
V gene: TRBV20-1
J gene: TRBJ2-5

CDR3 DNA: TGTGCCAGCAGCTTAGGGGTCAGGGAGGGACAGCCCCAGCATTTT
CDR3 protein: CASSLGVREGQPQHF
D gene: .
clone size: many
V gene: TRBV11-2
J gene: TRBJ1-5

CDR3 DNA: TGCAGCGGTACAGGGTTGAACACTGAAGCTTTCTTT
CDR3 protein: CSGTGLNTEAFF
D gene: .
clone size: .
V gene: TRBV29-1
J gene: TRBJ1-1

CDR3 DNA: TGTGCCAGCAGGGGGGACAGTCCCAATCAGCCCCAGCATTTT
CDR3 protein: CASRGDSPNQPQHF
D gene: TRBD1
clone size: many
V gene: TRBV2
J gene: TRBJ1-5

CDR3 DNA: TGCAGCGTTGACCCTAGCGGAAACTCTGGGGCCAACGTCCTGACTTTC
CDR3 protein: CSVDPSGNSGANVLTF
D gene: TRBD2
clone size: many
V gene: TRBV29-1
J gene: TRBJ2-6

CDR3 DNA: TGTGCCAGCCGGGGACAGCTCTACGAGCAGTACTTC
CDR3 protein: CASRGQLYEQYF
D gene: TRBD1
clone size: many
V gene: TRBV11-2
J gene: TRBJ2-7

CDR3 DNA: TGTGCCAGCAGGAGGACAGGTAACAATGAGCAGTTCTTC
CDR3 protein: CASRRTGNNEQFF
D gene: TRBD1
clone size: many
V gene: TRBV2
J gene: TRBJ2-1

CDR3 DNA: TGCGCCAGCAGCTTGGGTCCAGGTTTTAACTATGGCTACACCTTC
CDR3 protein: CASSLGPGFNYGYTF
D gene: .
clone size: many
V gene: TRBV5-1
J gene: TRBJ1-2

CDR3 DNA: TGTGCCAGCAGTCAACCGGAGGAGCCCCAGCATTTT
CDR3 protein: CASSQPEEPQHF
D gene: .
clone size: medium-sized
V gene: TRBV12-3/TRBV12-4
J gene: TRBJ1-5

CDR3 DNA: TGTGCCAGCAGCCCCACGAGGGGCGGGTCCACTGAAGCTTTCTTT
CDR3 protein: CASSPTRGGSTEAFF
D gene: .
clone size: medium-sized
V gene: TRBV9
J gene: TRBJ1-1

CDR3 DNA: TGTGCCAGCAGTGGCACTAGCGGGGGCTACAATGAGCAGTTCTTC
CDR3 protein: CASSGTSGGYNEQFF
D gene: TRBD2
clone size: few
V gene: TRBV2
J gene: TRBJ2-1

CDR3 DNA: TGCAGTGCTAGGTCCGGGAATGGGGCCAACGTCCTGACTTTC
CDR3 protein: CSARSGNGANVLTF
D gene: .
clone size: few
V gene: TRBV20-1
J gene: TRBJ2-6

CDR3 DNA: TGTGCCTGGAGTGTACTCCTAACTAATCAGCCCCAGCATTTT
CDR3 protein: CAWSVLLTNQPQHF
D gene: .
clone size: .
V gene: TRBV30
J gene: TRBJ1-5

CDR3 DNA: TGCGCCAGCAGCTGGCAGGGGGCCGGCCTGGGAAACACCATATATTTT
CDR3 protein: CASSWQGAGLGNTIYF
D gene: TRBD1
clone size: many
V gene: TRBV5-1
J gene: TRBJ1-3